This is a list of T cell receptor beta chains from one sample in a study of identical twins. TCRdb itself ran the 5' RACE reads through MiXCR, one entry per CDR3 protein. Among about 240,000 distinct CDR3 sequences listed, under 12% were seen once. Sequenced: memory T cells sorted from blood. These receptors came from a man aged 50 or older in good health. Both conserved end residues are part of each CDR3. The order of the fields is V gene, clone size, J gene, D gene, CDR3 protein, CDR3 DNA. The D gene is left open where the match is weak. Size is omitted from some rows. Given values are once, few, many or a class for expanded clones.

v_gene: TRBV11-2
abundance: many
j_gene: TRBJ2-2
d_gene: -
CDR3aa: CASSLGGRGATGELFF
CDR3nt: TGTGCCAGCAGCTTAGGAGGCAGGGGCGCCACCGGGGAGCTGTTTTTT

v_gene: TRBV3-1
abundance: many
j_gene: TRBJ1-6
d_gene: -
CDR3aa: CASSQDGRSPLHF
CDR3nt: TGTGCCAGCAGCCAAGATGGACGTTCACCCCTCCACTTT

v_gene: TRBV2
abundance: few
j_gene: TRBJ2-1
d_gene: TRBD2
CDR3aa: CASRIGGGHNEQFF
CDR3nt: TGTGCCAGCAGGATTGGGGGAGGGCACAATGAGCAGTTCTTC

v_gene: TRBV12-3/TRBV12-4
abundance: many
j_gene: TRBJ2-3
d_gene: -
CDR3aa: CASSAMSGRRNTQYF
CDR3nt: TGTGCCAGCAGTGCGATGTCGGGGAGGAGGAATACGCAGTATTTT

v_gene: TRBV7-2
abundance: many
j_gene: TRBJ2-5
d_gene: TRBD2
CDR3aa: CASSLVAGGRETQYF
CDR3nt: TGTGCCAGCAGCTTAGTCGCGGGGGGGAGAGAGACCCAGTACTTC

v_gene: TRBV6-1
abundance: -
j_gene: TRBJ2-1
d_gene: TRBD1
CDR3aa: CASMNRGFTYNEQFF
CDR3nt: TGTGCCAGCATGAACAGGGGATTCACCTACAATGAGCAGTTCTTC

v_gene: TRBV3-1
abundance: many
j_gene: TRBJ2-7
d_gene: -
CDR3aa: CASSQRGIRRQPRTF
CDR3nt: TGTGCCAGCAGCCAACGCGGAATCAGGAGGCAGCCAAGGACTTTC

v_gene: TRBV27
abundance: many
j_gene: TRBJ2-1
d_gene: TRBD2
CDR3aa: CASSFGSGRGNEQFF
CDR3nt: TGTGCCAGCAGTTTCGGTAGCGGGAGGGGTAATGAGCAGTTCTTC

v_gene: TRBV11-1
abundance: -
j_gene: TRBJ2-5
d_gene: -
CDR3aa: CASSPRTGPETQYF
CDR3nt: TGTGCCAGCAGCCCCCGAACAGGACCAGAGACCCAGTACTTC

v_gene: TRBV19
abundance: -
j_gene: TRBJ2-1
d_gene: -
CDR3aa: CASSIGGAAINEQFF
CDR3nt: TGTGCCAGTAGTATTGGGGGGGCAGCGATCAATGAGCAGTTCTTC

v_gene: TRBV6-2/TRBV6-3
abundance: few
j_gene: TRBJ2-5
d_gene: -
CDR3aa: CASSYGLAREETQYF
CDR3nt: TGTGCCAGCAGTTACGGCCTAGCGAGAGAAGAGACCCAGTACTTC

v_gene: TRBV4-3
abundance: -
j_gene: TRBJ2-5
d_gene: -
CDR3aa: CASSQGPGARETQYF
CDR3nt: TGCGCCAGCAGCCAAGGTCCAGGGGCGAGGGAGACCCAGTACTTC

v_gene: TRBV9
abundance: -
j_gene: TRBJ2-3
d_gene: -
CDR3aa: CASSVGLEVRTDTQYF
CDR3nt: TGTGCCAGCAGCGTAGGACTAGAAGTTAGGACAGATACGCAGTATTTT

v_gene: TRBV5-6
abundance: many
j_gene: TRBJ2-7
d_gene: -
CDR3aa: CASSPGLHFYEQYF
CDR3nt: TGTGCCAGCAGCCCCGGACTACACTTCTACGAGCAGTACTTC

v_gene: TRBV6-2/TRBV6-3
abundance: few
j_gene: TRBJ1-6
d_gene: -
CDR3aa: CASSYEPGYYRSPLHF
CDR3nt: TGTGCCAGCAGTTACGAGCCAGGGTATTATCGGTCTCCCCTCCACTTT

v_gene: TRBV5-1
abundance: many
j_gene: TRBJ1-1
d_gene: -
CDR3aa: CASSQDSYTEAFF
CDR3nt: TGCGCCAGCAGCCAGGACAGTTACACTGAAGCTTTCTTT

v_gene: TRBV20-1
abundance: many
j_gene: TRBJ2-7
d_gene: TRBD2
CDR3aa: CSVPKRGGLSYEQYF
CDR3nt: TGCAGTGTCCCCAAGCGGGGGGGACTCTCCTACGAGCAGTACTTC

v_gene: TRBV5-1
abundance: -
j_gene: TRBJ1-2
d_gene: -
CDR3aa: CASSLGDPGGYTF
CDR3nt: TGCGCCAGCAGCTTGGGGGACCCAGGCGGCTACACCTTC